This record concerns one T cell receptor (beta chain) sequence. In the authors' workflow: Amplifying reference gene primers gave estimates of nucleated cell counts. The data were produced by immunoSEQ multiplex PCR, yet TCRdb's version contains in-frame clones alone and is incomplete. That table gives V, J and clone size, and the DNA gave D and trimming. The sample carries hundreds of thousands of clones, 89% recorded once. This sample was taken from a study of blood T cell repertoires in COVID-19. Study at large: Italy, Spain and the United States were the sources of the convalescent and acute COVID-19 samples. In each case, the material was cDNA or gDNA derived from T cells, B-cell-depleted T cells, or PBMCs.

The trim removed 1 base at V and 6 bases at J, leaving 6 bases unmatched. Germline loops: CDR1 LNHDA, CDR2 SQIVND (reference sequence). The CDR3 is 15 amino acids. Sequenced material: PBMCs or T cells enriched from blood (not recorded which). This receptor was identified in a woman between 50 and 59 years old who had been exposed to COVID-19. This chain links TRBV19 with TRBJ2-7; TRBD2 agrees at 10 bases. The CDR3 DNA reads as TGTGCCAGTAGTATAGTGTGGACTAGCGGTCTCGAGCAGTACTTC. Protein: CASSIVWTSGLEQYF.